Given below is one T cell receptor (beta chain) in context. The data were obtained in a study of OX40 agonist ivuxolimab in advanced cancers. In the study overall: All patients had ivuxolimab intravenously every 2 weeks at 0.01 to 10 mg/kg.

The data were produced by immunoSEQ multiplex PCR, yet TCRdb's version contains in-frame clones alone and is incomplete. This table holds 50,000 to 65,000 clones, approximately 78% found once. The CDR3 extends over 14 amino acids. Germline trimming cut 7 bases from V and 5 bases from J; bases unmatched to any gene: 6. Looked up from germline, CDR1 is SEHNR and CDR2 is FQNEAQ (reference sequence). The sequence was obtained from an adult with an advanced solid tumor such as melanoma, head and neck, liver or kidney cancer. The material sequenced was CD4+ or CD8+ T cells sorted from blood, taken in a trial of the OX40 agonist ivuxolimab. V gene TRBV7-9 combines with J gene TRBJ1-4; 8 nucleotides line up with TRBD1. The CDR3 DNA follows: TGTGCCAGCACCCTTGGGGACAGGAATGAAAAACTGTTTTTT. Residues: CASTLGDRNEKLFF.